A single sample is the source of the 24 T cell receptor beta chains below, sequenced in a study of vaccination effects on CD4 cells after COVID-19. Sequencing used immunoSEQ multiplex PCR; TCRdb keeps in-frame clones, though not all of them. This table has some 50,000 clones, 65% to 75% appearing once. Their specific antigens are unknown. Peptide-pool stimulation followed by sequencing identified expanded antigen-specific CD4+ clonotypes in the ViraFEST assay. Culture lasted roughly eleven days before CD4+ T cell isolation. The vaccine given was either BNT162b2 or mRNA-1273, in two doses. The input for sequencing was CD4+ T cells from PBMCs cultured with HCoV-OC43 spike peptides, taken after COVID-19 vaccination. Noted subset: HCoV-OC43 spike overlapping peptide pool stimulation. The receptors come from a human donor who received a COVID-19 vaccine.

The chain combines TRBV6-5 with TRBJ2-1; 15 nucleotides line up with TRBD2. The CDR3 has 14 residues. The germline V gene encodes CDR1 MNHEY and CDR2 SVGAGI. J gave up 7 bases and V 6 bases, and 1 base lay outside the gene matches. The CDR3 nucleotides are TGTGCCAGCAGGGGGACTAGCGGGAGGAATGAGCAGTTCTTC. Its protein product is CASRGTSGRNEQFF.

This clone is categorized as medium-sized (0.01 to 0.1%). This chain connects TRBV9 to TRBJ2-3; D unclear. Trimming removed 1 base from V and 1 base from J, with 7 bases in between. Germline CDR1 is SGDLS and CDR2 is YYNGEE. The CDR3 consists of 14 residues. The CDR3: CASSVLTGTDTQYF. CDR3 bases: TGTGCCAGCAGCGTACTCACCGGCACAGATACGCAGTATTTT.

The V and J genes are TRBV3-1 (or the pseudogene TRBV3-2) and TRBJ1-6; 12 bases agree with TRBD1. In germline, CDR1 is LGHDT, CDR2 YNNKEL (reference sequence). The CDR3 sequence is 18 residues long. Germline trimming cut 0 bases from V and 7 bases from J; bases unmatched to any gene: 7. The CDR3 protein is CASSQDRGTGGLNSPLHF. DNA of the CDR3: TGTGCCAGCAGCCAAGATCGGGGGACAGGGGGCTTGAATTCACCCCTCCACTTT.

This clone turned up a few times. The V gene is TRBV20-1, the J gene TRBJ2-2, with 10 bases identical to TRBD2. This CDR3 has 16 amino acids. Germline lookup yields CDR1 DFQATT and CDR2 SNEGSKA (reference sequence). The trim removed 3 bases at V and 6 bases at J, leaving 10 bases unmatched. The CDR3, as DNA: TGCAGTGCTAGTTTAGGGGCTAGCGGGAGAGCCGGGGAGCTGTTTTTT. Its translation: CSASLGASGRAGELFF.

This chain joins TRBV27 and TRBJ2-7; 7 bases align to TRBD2. Per germline, CDR1 MNHEY and CDR2 SMNVEV (reference sequence). Trimming at V came to 4 bases and at J to 4 bases, leaving 10 bases not matched to a gene. The CDR3 consists of 15 residues. Here the CDR3 reads CASSSIERGSYEQYF. DNA for the CDR3: TGTGCCAGCAGTTCCATCGAGCGGGGCAGTTACGAGCAGTACTTC.

This chain links TRBV5-1 with TRBJ1-1; perhaps TRBD1 as D (5 bases). Per germline, CDR1 SGHRS and CDR2 YFSETQ. The CDR3 totals 15 residues. V was cut by 3 bases and J by 7 bases, with 19 bases left in between. CDR3: CASSSRVGGKGEAFF. For the CDR3, the DNA is TGCGCCAGCAGCTCGAGAGTTGGGGGTAAGGGTGAAGCTTTCTTT.

This chain uses TRBV6-5 with TRBJ2-2; tentatively, D is TRBD1 (6 bases). Per germline, CDR1 MNHEY and CDR2 SVGAGI. This CDR3 region has 15 residues. V was clipped by 2 bases and J by 5 bases, with 12 bases between them. CDR3 in DNA: TGTGCCAGCAGTTACGATAACAGGGAGACCGGGGAGCTGTTTTTT. It specifies CASSYDNRETGELFF.

The CDR3 here is CASSPGHFNSPLHF. CDR3 DNA sequence: TGTGCCAGCAGCCCGGGACATTTTAACTCACCCCTCCACTTT. The chain recombines TRBV14 with TRBJ1-6; perhaps TRBD1 as D (6 bases). With 4 bases removed from V and 10 bases from J, the gap between germline ends came to 14 bases. This CDR3 is built from 14 residues. The germline V gene encodes CDR1 SGHDN and CDR2 FVKESK.

With regard to this clone: The junction differs from germline at one of its ends, possibly a read error. The chain couples TRBV5-4 to TRBJ1-4; TRBD1 is a possible D gene (5 bases). Germline lookup yields CDR1 SGHNT and CDR2 YYREEE (reference sequence). The CDR3 consists of 12 residues. CDR3 sequence: CASSRDTGTSSF. DNA of the CDR3: TGTGCCAGCAGCCGCGACACGGGGACCTCTAGCTTT.

The chain links TRBV5-5 to TRBJ2-2, with D uncertain. Trimming left V 6 bases short and J 4 bases short, with 7 bases between. Germline V lookup: CDR1 SGHKS, CDR2 YYEKEE (reference sequence). The CDR3 contains 12 residues. CDR3 bases: TGTGCCAGCACCCTGGGCACCGGGGAGCTGTTTTTT. Its translation: CASTLGTGELFF.

The rearrangement links TRBV10-3 to TRBJ2-5, with 7 bases that match TRBD2. The CDR3 length is 14 residues. CDR1 and CDR2 from the germline V gene are ENHRY and SYGVKD. Germline trimming cut 6 bases from V and 2 bases from J; bases unmatched to any gene: 6. CDR3: CAIRESGVQETQYF. Written as DNA, the CDR3 is TGTGCCATCAGGGAGAGCGGGGTTCAAGAGACCCAGTACTTC.

The gene calls are TRBV9 and TRBJ2-1, with D uncertain. Germline V lookup: CDR1 SGDLS, CDR2 YYNGEE. The germline V and J ends were trimmed by 0 bases and 5 bases, with 12 bases remaining between them. This CDR3 region has 15 residues. The CDR3 region is CASSVVSEGNNEQFF. DNA for the CDR3: TGTGCCAGCAGCGTAGTTTCTGAAGGAAACAATGAGCAGTTCTTC.

This clone is a singleton in its sample. This rearrangement joins TRBV7-6 to TRBJ2-7; D unclear. CDR3 length equals 15 residues. Germline CDR1 and CDR2: SGHVS and FNYEAQ. The V gene lost 5 bases and the J gene lost 0 bases, with 14 bases spanning the gap. CDR3 in DNA: TGTGCCAGCAGCCCACGGAAGGGCGCCTCCTACGAGCAGTACTTC. Protein sequence: CASSPRKGASYEQYF.

This clone was found a few times. The CDR3 here is CASRRDSLTQYF. The CDR3 nucleotides are TGTGCCAGCAGGCGGGACAGTTTAACGCAGTATTTT. V is TRBV2 and J is TRBJ2-3; the D gene is possibly TRBD1 (7 bases). Germline V CDR1 and CDR2: SNHLY, FYNNEI. Trimming took off 6 bases at V and 9 bases at J, with 13 bases between the two ends. The CDR3 contains 12 residues. Filled out from reference TRBV2 and TRBJ2-3, the complete variable domain reads EPEVTQTPSHQVTQMGQEVILRCVPISNHLYFYWYRQILGQKVEFLVSFYNNEISEKSEIFDDQFSVERPDGSNFTLKIRSTKLEDSAMYFCASRRDSLTQYFGPGTRLTVL.

V usage is TRBV11-3 and J usage is TRBJ2-3; 7 bases agree with TRBD2. Germline V CDR1 and CDR2: SGHNT, YENEEA. There are 14 residues in the CDR3. With 5 bases clipped from V and 2 bases from J, the junction kept 4 bases outside the gene matches. The CDR3 coding sequence is TGTGCCAGCAGCCGGGACTACAACACAGATACGCAGTATTTT. It yields the protein CASSRDYNTDTQYF.

This clone was seen only a few times. The chain is built from TRBV4-1 and TRBJ2-5; D possibly corresponds to TRBD2 (5 bases). CDR1 is MGHRA and CDR2 is YSYEKL in the germline V gene. V was trimmed by 0 bases and J by 5 bases, leaving 10 bases between them. This CDR3 spans 14 amino acids. As DNA, the CDR3 is TGCGCCAGCAGCCAAGATGGCAGGAGGGAGACCCAGTACTTC. Translated, it gives CASSQDGRRETQYF.

This clone occurred a few times. The CDR3 DNA is TGTGCCATCAGTGAGGTTCCTGGACTAGTGGGTAATGAGCAGTTCTTC. This sequence encodes CAISEVPGLVGNEQFF. This chain links TRBV10-3 with TRBJ2-1, with TRBD2 matching 7 bases. The length of the CDR3 is 16 residues. Germline-derived CDR1 and CDR2 are ENHRY and SYGVKD. The trim removed 2 bases at V and 7 bases at J, leaving 11 bases unmatched.

The chain joins TRBV29-1 to TRBJ2-7; possibly TRBD1 for D (5 bases). Trimming left V 6 bases short and J 6 bases short, with 15 bases between. CDR3 length equals 12 residues. From germline, CDR1 is SQVTM and CDR2 ANQGSEA. The CDR3 DNA is TGCAGCGTCGAACCCAGGCAGGGCGAGCAGTACTTC. Its translation: CSVEPRQGEQYF.

In DNA form, the CDR3 reads TGTGCCAGCAGACGACCCTCGGGGGGGATGGGCACCGGGGAGCTGTTTTTT. Residues: CASRRPSGGMGTGELFF. This chain uses TRBV9 with TRBJ2-2; TRBD2 aligns across 8 bases. Trimming at V came to 5 bases and at J to 4 bases, leaving 13 bases not matched to a gene. The germline gives CDR1 SGDLS, CDR2 YYNGEE. CDR3 size: 17 residues.

This clone has only a few counts. This rearrangement joins TRBV4-1 to TRBJ2-2; D ambiguous. Germline loops: CDR1 MGHRA, CDR2 YSYEKL. The CDR3 spans 12 residues. V shed 4 bases and J shed 3 bases, with 3 bases lying between them. CDR3 protein: CASSLHTGELFF. CDR3 DNA: TGCGCCAGCAGCCTACACACCGGGGAGCTGTTTTTT.

Concerning this clone itself: At one boundary the junction diverges from the germline segment, which might be a read error. The rearrangement links TRBV6-5 to TRBJ1-2; 7 bases are shared with TRBD1. Germline assignment: CDR1 MNHEY and CDR2 SVGAGI. CDR3 length: 13 amino acids. In DNA, the CDR3 is TGTGCCAGCAGTGACTCAGTACAGGGGACAGACACCTTC. Translating gives CASSDSVQGTDTF.

This sequence joins TRBV15 and TRBJ2-4, with D perhaps assigned TRBD1 or TRBD2 (6 bases each). Germline CDR1 LNHNV, CDR2 YYDKDF (reference sequence). Between the trimmed V and J ends, which lost 3 bases and 6 bases, there was a span of 18 bases. The CDR3 runs to 16 residues. CDR3 nucleotide sequence: TGTGCCACCAGCAGTGGGAGTCGGGGGCAGGGAAACATTCAGTACTTC. Its translation: CATSSGSRGQGNIQYF.

The chain combines TRBV7-9 with TRBJ1-6, with D uncertain. The length of the CDR3 is 13 residues. CDR1 and CDR2 (germline): SEHNR, FQNEAQ (reference sequence). V was pared by 5 bases and J by 10 bases, with 12 bases between. CDR3 region: CASSPPGSSPLHF. As DNA, the CDR3 is TGTGCCAGCAGCCCGCCCGGCTCCTCACCCCTCCACTTT.

The chain has TRBV11-2 and TRBJ2-2; 10 nucleotides agree with TRBD2. Germline CDR1 SGHAT, CDR2 FQNNGV. The CDR3 has 16 residues. J gave up 1 base and V 5 bases, and 4 bases lay outside the gene matches. The CDR3 region has the DNA TGTGCCAGCAGCCTTAGACTAGCGGGGAACACCGGGGAGCTGTTTTTT. Translation gives CASSLRLAGNTGELFF.